The 22 T cell receptor beta chains presented below share a single source sample, sequenced in a study of blood T cell repertoires in COVID-19. Here immunoSEQ multiplex PCR was the method, and the copy in TCRdb shows in-frame clones only, minus some. The sample consists of about 76,000 clones, 78% of them appearing once. The sample taken for sequencing was peripheral blood. The receptors shown here come from a human donor in a cohort sampled during active COVID-19.

This chain joins TRBV18 and TRBJ2-2; 10 bases fit TRBD2. The J segment lost 6 bases and the V segment lost 6 bases, leaving 10 bases of the junction unmatched. The CDR3 has 16 residues. CDR1 and CDR2 from the germline V gene are KGHSH and LQKENI. CDR3 in amino acids: CASSPLAGDAAGELFF. CDR3 nucleotides: TGTGCCAGCTCTCCCCTAGCGGGAGACGCGGCCGGGGAGCTGTTTTTT.

This chain connects TRBV7-2 to TRBJ2-3, with 13 bases matching TRBD2. V lost 4 bases and J lost 0; bases outside the gene matches: 4. CDR3 size: 17 residues. Per the germline V gene, CDR1 is SGHTA and CDR2 is FQGNSA. CDR3: CASSSGLAGPSTDTQYF. DNA for the CDR3: TGTGCCAGCAGCTCGGGACTAGCGGGACCTAGCACAGATACGCAGTATTTT.

The genes are TRBV30 and TRBJ2-7, with D unclear. Per the germline V gene, CDR1 is GTSNPN and CDR2 is SVGIG (reference sequence). The CDR3 spans 14 residues. The germline V and J ends were trimmed by 3 bases and 0 bases, with 12 bases remaining between them. The CDR3 DNA sequence: TGTGCCTGGAGGGCCTACAGTAGCTCCTACGAGCAGTACTTC. The encoded protein is CAWRAYSSSYEQYF.

This chain joins TRBV19 and TRBJ1-5; D unclear. Germline CDR1 LNHDA, CDR2 SQIVND (reference sequence). The CDR3 covers 12 residues. The V end was cut by 5 bases, the J end by 3 bases, with 5 bases between. CDR3: CASSPSNQPQHF. The CDR3 DNA reads TGTGCCAGTAGTCCTTCCAATCAGCCCCAGCATTTT. Supplemented by reference TRBV19 and TRBJ1-5, the full variable domain reads DGGITQSPKYLFRKEGQNVTLSCEQNLNHDAMYWYRQDPGQGLRLIYYSQIVNDFQKGDIAEGYSVSREKKESFPLTVTSAQKNPTAFYLCASSPSNQPQHFGDGTRLSIL.

The rearrangement uses TRBV7-9 and TRBJ2-7; TRBD1 is a possible D gene (5 bases). Germline-derived CDR1 and CDR2 are SEHNR and FQNEAQ (reference sequence). The CDR3 extends over 14 amino acids. V lost 1 base and J lost 6, with 13 bases in between. The CDR3 coding sequence is TGTGCCAGCAGCTTAGAGGGCAGGGTGGCCGAGCAGTACTTC. It yields the protein CASSLEGRVAEQYF.

The count of this clone is one. This chain uses TRBV6-5 with TRBJ2-5; perhaps TRBD2 as D (5 bases). Germline values: CDR1 MNHEY, CDR2 SVGAGI. The CDR3 extends over 13 amino acids. Trimming removed 2 bases at V and 3 bases at J, with 7 bases between. The CDR3 sequence is CASSYLGKETQYF. The CDR3 DNA follows: TGTGCCAGCAGTTACCTCGGGAAAGAGACCCAGTACTTC.

This clone was recorded a few times. The rearrangement links TRBV11-2 to TRBJ1-4; D is unresolved. V lost 5 bases and J lost 3, with 13 bases in between. Germline CDR1 is SGHAT and CDR2 is FQNNGV. This CDR3 spans 15 amino acids. Here the CDR3 DNA reads TGTGCCAGCAGCCCACCCGGGGTGGCTAATGAAAAACTGTTTTTT. This translates into CASSPPGVANEKLFF.

This sequence joins TRBV29-1 and TRBJ1-1; D is uncertain. The CDR3 loop spans 14 amino acids. The germline V and J ends were trimmed by 2 bases and 5 bases, with 15 bases remaining between them. Germline loops: CDR1 SQVTM, CDR2 ANQGSEA. CDR3 protein: CSVEREGIGTEAFF. The DNA for the CDR3 is TGCAGCGTTGAAAGAGAGGGAATAGGGACTGAAGCTTTCTTT.

The V gene is TRBV5-1, the J gene TRBJ1-4; D is perhaps TRBD1 (6 bases). Germline lookup yields CDR1 SGHRS and CDR2 YFSETQ. The CDR3 length is 15 residues. V lost 4 bases, J lost 7 bases, and 17 bases lay in between. The DNA for the CDR3 is TGCGCCAGCAGCCAGGATGCAGGGGAGGGTGAAAAACTGTTTTTT. It specifies CASSQDAGEGEKLFF.

This chain connects TRBV15 to TRBJ1-6, with TRBD1 identical over 8 bases. This CDR3 is built from 15 residues. The trim removed 0 bases at V and 8 bases at J, leaving 3 bases unmatched. The germline CDR1 and CDR2 sequences are LNHNV and YYDKDF (reference sequence). CDR3 nucleotides: TGTGCCACCAGCAGAGATACAGGGGGAGATTCACCCCTCCACTTT. This encodes CATSRDTGGDSPLHF.

This chain links TRBV2 with TRBJ2-7, with 9 bases identical to TRBD2. Per germline, CDR1 SNHLY and CDR2 FYNNEI. The V and J ends lost 6 bases and 5 bases, in that order; junction bases with no gene match: 8. This CDR3 region has 14 residues. The CDR3 protein is CASRTGTSRDEQYF. DNA of the CDR3: TGTGCCAGCAGGACCGGGACTAGCCGCGACGAGCAGTACTTC.

The rearrangement joins TRBV9 to TRBJ2-7, with D possibly matching TRBD2 (6 bases). Germline V gives CDR1 SGDLS, CDR2 YYNGEE. The CDR3 extends over 17 amino acids. Trimming took 4 bases from V and 1 from J, leaving 21 bases between them. CDR3: CASSKRGGQGGSYEQYF. The CDR3 nucleotides are TGTGCCAGCAGCAAGAGAGGAGGGCAGGGTGGATCCTACGAGCAGTACTTC.

This rearrangement joins TRBV5-1 to TRBJ2-7; TRBD2 matches 12 bases. CDR1 is SGHRS, CDR2 YFSETQ, per germline. The CDR3 loop spans 15 amino acids. After removal of 5 bases from V and 0 bases from J, the junction contained 3 bases not matched to a gene. The CDR3 protein is CASRETSGSSYEQYF. CDR3 coding DNA: TGCGCCAGCAGGGAGACTAGCGGGAGCTCCTACGAGCAGTACTTC. Together with reference TRBV5-1 and TRBJ2-7, the CDR3 gives the full variable domain: KAGVTQTPRYLIKTRGQQVTLSCSPISGHRSVSWYQQTPGQGLQFLFEYFSETQRNKGNFPGRFSGRQFSNSRSEMNVSTLELGDSALYLCASRETSGSSYEQYFGPGTRLTVT.

This clone was seen once. The chain recombines TRBV10-3 with TRBJ2-7; TRBD1 aligns across 7 bases. This CDR3 spans 15 amino acids. J gave up 0 bases and V 3 bases, and 5 bases lay outside the gene matches. In germline, CDR1 is ENHRY, CDR2 SYGVKD. The CDR3 DNA sequence: TGTGCCATCAGTGACCGGGACAGAAGCTCCTACGAGCAGTACTTC. Amino acid sequence: CAISDRDRSSYEQYF.

The V gene is TRBV28, the J gene TRBJ1-2; TRBD1 is a possible D gene (6 bases). The germline V and J ends were trimmed by 2 bases and 5 bases, with 15 bases remaining between them. In germline, CDR1 is MDHEN, CDR2 SYDVKM. This CDR3 is 15 amino acids long. The DNA for the CDR3 is TGTGCCAGCAGTTTAGGACAGACCCTACGTTATGGCTACACCTTC. It is translated as CASSLGQTLRYGYTF.

This chain joins TRBV30 and TRBJ1-5; the match to TRBD1 covers 8 bases. Germline assignment: CDR1 GTSNPN and CDR2 SVGIG (reference sequence). CDR3 length equals 13 residues. The junction had 0 bases not matched to a gene; V was cut back by 1 base and J by 4 bases. The CDR3 loop is CAWSGQGNQPQHF. DNA for the CDR3: TGTGCCTGGAGTGGACAGGGGAATCAGCCCCAGCATTTT.

The chain employs TRBV18 and TRBJ2-1; the match to TRBD2 covers 14 bases. Germline CDR1 KGHSH, CDR2 LQKENI. The V segment lost 4 bases and the J segment 6 bases; nucleotides outside the gene matches: 5. The CDR3 has 16 amino acids. As DNA, the CDR3 is TGTGCCAGCTCACGACCGGGACTAGCGGGGGCCAATGAGCAGTTCTTC. Its translation is CASSRPGLAGANEQFF.

The chain employs TRBV5-1 and TRBJ1-2, with 8 bases fitting TRBD1. Trimming at V came to 4 bases and at J to 4 bases, leaving 9 bases not matched to a gene. From germline, CDR1 is SGHRS and CDR2 YFSETQ. This CDR3 region has 15 residues. As DNA, the CDR3 is TGCGCCAGCAGCCCATCAGGGGGCGCGGGCTATGGCTACACCTTC. Its protein product is CASSPSGGAGYGYTF.

The chain joins TRBV5-1 to TRBJ2-5; weak D call: TRBD2 (7 bases). The CDR3 covers 14 residues. Looked up from germline, CDR1 is SGHRS and CDR2 is YFSETQ. V lost 1 base and J 6 bases, leaving 13 bases between the germline ends. CDR3 nucleotides: TGCGCCAGCAGCTTGTCACAGGGACTACAGACCCAGTACTTC. It specifies CASSLSQGLQTQYF.

The rearrangement uses TRBV11-2 and TRBJ2-1, with 10 bases aligning to TRBD2. Germline assignment: CDR1 SGHAT and CDR2 FQNNGV. The V and J ends lost 4 bases and 4 bases, in that order; junction bases with no gene match: 7. The CDR3 runs 16 residues. The CDR3 DNA follows: TGTGCCAGCAGCTCAATCACTAGCGGGGCTTACAATGAGCAGTTCTTC. This sequence encodes CASSSITSGAYNEQFF.

The rearrangement links TRBV7-9 to TRBJ2-7; 7 positions agree with TRBD2. J lost 2 bases, V lost 1 base, and 5 bases had no gene match. Per the germline V gene, CDR1 is SEHNR and CDR2 is FQNEAQ (reference sequence). This CDR3 region has 15 residues. CDR3 protein: CASSLGSAGAYEQYF. In DNA, the CDR3 is TGTGCCAGCAGCTTAGGGTCGGCGGGAGCCTACGAGCAGTACTTC. The full variable domain, completed using reference TRBV7-9 and TRBJ2-7, is DTGVSQNPRHKITKRGQNVTFRCDPISEHNRLYWYRQTLGQGPEFLTYFQNEAQLEKSRLLSDRFSAERPKGSFSTLEIQRTEQGDSAMYLCASSLGSAGAYEQYFGPGTRLTVT.

The chain employs TRBV11-2 and TRBJ2-7; 8 bases match TRBD2. Trimming removed 2 bases from V and 1 base from J; junction bases left unmatched: 4. Germline loops: CDR1 SGHAT, CDR2 FQNNGV. This CDR3 contains 15 residues. The DNA for the CDR3 is TGTGCCAGCAGCTTACAAGCGGGAGCTTCCTACGAGCAGTACTTC. It codes for CASSLQAGASYEQYF.